This TCR beta chain was identified in a study of cytomegalovirus exposure and HLA in healthy donors (TCRdb year 2017). Broadly, across the study: According to an earlier analysis of 587 of the donors, about 179 million T cells yielded some 120 million unique TCR beta sequences and about 300 Gb of sequence data. An early release that covered about 600 HLA-typed donors contained approximately 290 gigabases of sequencing data and about 93 million unique TCR sequences. Of the 300 to 400 genotyped donors, approximately 83% fell in the genetic ancestry cluster associated with self-reported Caucasian donors. The study aimed to test whether cataloging public T cell receptors could reveal signatures of past pathogen exposure. The T cell repertoires of under 750 subjects were profiled by immunosequencing and related to cytomegalovirus serostatus. Along with the roughly 610-subject first cohort, a separate validation cohort of over a hundred different subjects was used. To predict cytomegalovirus infection status, the study brought together high-throughput TCR immunosequencing, statistical association of individual TCRs with disease status, and machine learning. A later analysis re-analyzed previously published TCR beta repertoires from about 730 donors and added high-resolution HLA genotyping to study TCR occurrence patterns. In the later analysis, no new phenotypic data were used to find candidate immune exposures; instead, reliance was placed on TCR beta sequences and their occurrence across donors. In an earlier analysis of over 550 of the donors, high-throughput TCR beta sequencing was used to judge whether each TCR beta V gene segment behaved as functional or pseudogenic. Donor age, sex, ethnicity and CMV serostatus were compiled alongside the repertoire data. A later genetic analysis took genome-wide SNP genotypes for about three fifths of the roughly 670 donors and used that subset as a discovery cohort. Every discovery cohort repertoire had been produced on one sequencing platform. HLA typing included class I and class II loci at four-digit resolution. Typing coverage varied by locus: about 629-640 donors for A, B, C, DRB1 and DQB1; approximately 520 for DQA1; more than 600 for DPA1; under 490 for DPB1. Four or five DR-DQ haplotypes were handled as single units for association and clustering because linkage in the cohort was strong. Across 398 genotyped donors of the cohort, an average of about 240,000 unique TCR beta nucleotide sequences per donor were sequenced, and 15% to 20% of those sequences were non-productive.

The method was the immunoSEQ multiplex PCR assay. For the multiplex PCR, a mixture combining 60 forward primers for TCR Vbeta segments and 13 reverse primers for TCR Jbeta segments was used. The CDR3 region of rearranged TCR beta genes was amplified from genomic DNA with a multiplex PCR assay. The Illumina HiSeq System was used to sequence the amplified TCR beta libraries as 87-base-pair reads. As for the original processing: Across the 700 or so repertoires, a later analysis counted tens of millions of unique TCR beta chains, some 11 million of which were shared by at least two donors. A nearest-neighbor algorithm error-corrected the raw reads and collapsed the reads into unique sequences, merging closely related sequences to remove PCR and sequencing errors. Alignment of CDR3 sequences to IMGT reference sequences was used to assign V, D and J gene segments. Each retained sequence needed at least a six-nucleotide match to both a V gene segment and a J gene segment. A rearrangement was called productive if the CDR3 had no stop codons and remained in frame with V and J, and every other rearrangement was called non-productive. CDR3 was defined according to IMGT convention as the region running from the second conserved V-encoded cysteine to the conserved J-encoded phenylalanine. Sequences without an unambiguous match to a single V gene segment were excluded from the earlier analysis of about 640 of the donors. In an earlier analysis of a few hundred of the donors, V segments were called functional above 56.7% productive rearrangements and were called segregating when the between-donor standard deviation exceeded 5%. A statistical classification framework was built to diagnose cytomegalovirus status from the catalog of TCR beta chain sequences. V and J gene assignment, in a later analysis, came from comparing TCR nucleotide sequences with IMGT/GENE-DB human TR gene sequences. In a later analysis, CDR3 sequences and most-parsimonious VDJ recombination scenarios were assigned using the TCRdist pipeline. In a later analysis, each TCR beta chain was defined by its CDR3 amino acid sequence together with its V-gene family, and reads lacking a unique V-gene family were excluded. As a way to deal with suspected cross-contamination and a sequencing artifact, a later analysis dropped 450 to 700 nucleotide sequences that were highly shared and had low generation probability. For each public chain, a later analysis derived a clonal expansion index from normalized ranks of inferred template counts within each repertoire. In a later analysis, generation probabilities were computed using a VDJ recombination model fitted to out-of-frame rearrangements, and the results were checked against IGoR. Hypergeometric tests were used in a later analysis to score TCR-TCR, TCR-HLA and TCR-CMV co-occurrence, with a repertoire-size bias correction applied to the TCR pairs. A later analysis estimated false discovery rates by permuting HLA or CMV assignments 20 times. A later analysis grouped co-occurring TCRs with DBSCAN, adding TCRdist sequence similarity when clustering within HLA-allele-positive subsets. Repertoires with fewer than 30,000 or more than 120,000 public chains were left out of co-occurrence clustering, as were five repertoires with anomalous nucleotide sharing. TCRdb took over this immuneACCESS table, retaining in-frame rearrangements with V and J assigned. Such tables are incomplete; in checked studies, under half of the missing clones stem from an unresolved V gene, and the remainder is unexplained. Clone size and the V and J calls come from that table; the DNA yielded D and trimming. The sample's own table lists 190,000 or so clones. 0.7% to 0.8% of the sample belongs to the ten largest clones.

Broad study findings and their caveats: A later analysis associated some 17,000 TCR beta sequences with specific HLA alleles at a false discovery rate of 0.05. In an earlier analysis of about 600 of the donors, most TCR beta V segments appeared in productive rearrangements about 87% or about 30% of the time, broadly matching IMGT annotations. Because HLA typing was missing for some donors at each locus, association tests included only the typed subset. In vitro tests confirmed that a few of the cytomegalovirus-associated TCR beta chains recognize cytomegalovirus antigens. The sequencing pipeline was judged likely to have produced a cluster of highly shared sequence variants as a technical artifact. Presence/absence analyses assumed roughly uniform sequencing depth across donors, an assumption that may not hold. A later genetic analysis reported fewer N-insertions in productive TCRs among donors in an Asian-associated ancestry cluster than the approximately 700-donor mean. Several of the top co-occurrence clusters appeared to be linked to parvovirus B19, influenza, CMV and Epstein-Barr virus, according to a later analysis. Immune exposure information for the cohort was limited to CMV serostatus. Only TCR beta chains were sequenced in this cohort, and the absence of alpha or paired-chain data limited detectable features. In a later analysis, most CMV-associated TCR beta chains were found to appear HLA-restricted, with HLA associations seemingly driven largely by CMV exposure. In a later analysis, TCR association rates were found to vary across HLA loci, with the most associated TCRs seen for DRB1 alleles and the fewest for HLA-C alleles. Some IMGT-functional V segments, including TRBV6-2 and TRBV6-3, could not be told apart with the 87-base-pair reads, so those segments were excluded. V-gene and J-gene trimming of TCR beta chains was associated with a missense DCLRE1C variant in a later genetic analysis, and the association was replicated in an independent cohort. In the study, around 150 TCR beta chains were listed as associated with cytomegalovirus. A further reported finding was that TCR beta sequences accurately predicted the HLA-A and HLA-B alleles for most subjects in the first cohort. Most TCR sequences were seen in very few donors, while some public TCRs were found in many individuals. Cytomegalovirus status was reported to be diagnosed by the classifier with high specificity and sensitivity in both the original and validation cohorts. Approximately 16 rarely observed V segments, including chromosome 9 orphons, were excluded from the earlier analysis of approximately 500 of the donors because counts were too low. It was suggested by the authors that the approach could potentially be generalized to other disease states and immunological phenotypes. Correlated functional status among segregating V segments might reflect linkage disequilibrium, but an unknown experimental factor could not be ruled out. When HLA alleles, especially DR and DQ, strongly co-occurred, TCR associations were difficult to assign to individual alleles. In a later analysis, HLA-associated TCR beta chains were found to be more clonally expanded and to have lower generation probabilities than equally common non-associated chains.

In total, roughly 670 healthy bone marrow donors made up the cohort. Cohort members were all nominally healthy when sampled, although unrecorded immune exposures were likely present. The donor tested CMV seronegative, placing the donor among the roughly 350 seronegative members of the cohort. A peripheral blood sample was collected from each donor, and TCR beta sequencing was performed on peripheral blood mononuclear cells. Genomic DNA extraction from the blood cell samples was performed with the Qiagen DNeasy Blood Extraction Kit. The germline V end is reduced by 2 bases and the J end by 3 bases; junction bases left unmatched: 9. Via the germline V gene (reference sequence), CDR1 is MNHNY and CDR2 SVGAGI. From cysteine to phenylalanine, the CDR3 is 16 amino acids long. The read is trimmed to its CDR3 DNA, 48 bases read in frame from base 1. Comments on this clone: Its antigen specificity is not known.

Source material: PBMCs. The chain is encoded by TRBV6-6 joined to TRBJ1-2, with 7 bases in between that match TRBD1. The sequence was obtained from a boy aged 5 to 17 in good health and CMV-seronegative. The CDR3 region has the sequence CASSYDRVLGYYGYTF. DNA sequence: TGTGCCAGCAGTTACGACAGGGTATTGGGGTACTATGGCTACACCTTC.